The entry below gives a single TCR beta chain sequence along with its context. In the source study's methods: By means of reference gene primer amplification, nucleated cell counts were estimated. Assay: immunoSEQ multiplex PCR; the TCRdb copy retains only in-frame clones and omits some. That table supplies the V and J calls and clone size; D and trimming were determined from the DNA. The repertoire holds 200,000 to 300,000 clones, with more than 85% as singletons. The CDR3 spans 12 residues. Germline loops: CDR1 SGHTA, CDR2 FQGTGA. V lost 4 bases and J 2 bases, leaving 4 bases between the germline ends. This sample is part of a study of blood T cell repertoires in COVID-19.

Sample: peripheral blood. The TCR comes from a woman aged 60-75 years with COVID-19, enrolled during active disease. The chain recombines TRBV7-3 with TRBJ2-3; D remains ambiguous. The CDR3 region has the DNA TGTGCCAGCAGCTCTTTCACAGATACGCAGTATTTT. This translates into CASSSFTDTQYF.